Below, 27 T cell receptor beta chains from the same sample are listed, as sequenced in a study of a mutant IDH1 vaccine in newly diagnosed glioma. The time point is: week 35, safety follow-up. What each vaccine dose contained was 300 ug of mutant IDH1 20-mer peptide, accompanied by topical imiquimod. Using immunoSEQ multiplex PCR, the repertoire was profiled, and TCRdb retains in-frame clones only, with some absent. The sample lists 43,000 or so clones, 85% to 95% seen once, with roughly 2.3% in the top ten. The antigens for these receptors are not known. The sample in question was PBMCs, obtained from a glioma patient whose treatment included an IDH1 peptide vaccine. Receptors originate from a man aged 50-60 years with glioma.

V gene TRBV7-9 combines with J gene TRBJ1-4; D uncertain. CDR3 length: 14 amino acids. CDR1 and CDR2 (germline): SEHNR, FQNEAQ (reference sequence). With 5 bases removed from V and 7 bases from J, the gap between germline ends came to 14 bases. This CDR3 reads CASSPPGWGEKLFF. CDR3 sequence (DNA): TGTGCCAGCAGCCCCCCCGGGTGGGGTGAAAAACTGTTTTTT.

The chain joins TRBV5-6 to TRBJ1-5; D is unresolved. Trimming took 6 bases from V and 3 from J, leaving 13 bases between them. This CDR3 spans 14 amino acids. Germline V gives CDR1 SGHDT, CDR2 YYEEEE. CDR3 sequence (DNA): TGTGCCAGCACGACGGCTGGGGTCAATCAGCCCCAGCATTTT. Amino acid sequence: CASTTAGVNQPQHF.

The chain joins TRBV2 to TRBJ2-7, with TRBD2 matching over 8 bases. The CDR3 spans 12 residues. Germline CDR1 and CDR2: SNHLY and FYNNEI. The V segment lost 6 bases and the J segment 2 bases; nucleotides outside the gene matches: 0. The CDR3 coding sequence is TGTGCCAGCAGGGGACTAGCCTACGAGCAGTACTTC. Amino acids: CASRGLAYEQYF. Full variable domain (outside the CDR3, taken from reference TRBV2 and TRBJ2-7): EPEVTQTPSHQVTQMGQEVILRCVPISNHLYFYWYRQILGQKVEFLVSFYNNEISEKSEIFDDQFSVERPDGSNFTLKIRSTKLEDSAMYFCASRGLAYEQYFGPGTRLTVT.

This chain uses TRBV27 with TRBJ1-3; D is unresolved. The germline V gene has CDR1 MNHEY and CDR2 SMNVEV (reference sequence). The ends were cut back, 5 bases at V and 5 bases at J, with 10 bases in the middle. The CDR3 extends over 13 amino acids. In DNA, the CDR3 is TGTGCCAGCAGTCTAGGGCCAAGAAACACCATATATTTT. Protein sequence: CASSLGPRNTIYF.

This clone was seen once. The chain links TRBV28 to TRBJ1-3; TRBD1 might be the D (5 bases). Deletions cut 5 bases from V and 4 bases from J, with 12 bases between. The germline gives CDR1 MDHEN, CDR2 SYDVKM. The CDR3 spans 14 residues. DNA of the CDR3: TGTGCCAGCAGTGGACAAACCCCCGGAAACACCATATATTTT. Amino acids: CASSGQTPGNTIYF.

This chain uses TRBV30 with TRBJ2-7; 7 nucleotides agree with TRBD2. Germline-derived CDR1 and CDR2 are GTSNPN and SVGIG (reference sequence). With 2 bases clipped from V and 4 bases from J, the junction kept 2 bases outside the gene matches. CDR3 size: 12 residues. In DNA form, the CDR3 reads TGTGCCTGGAGTTCGGGAGGATACGAGCAGTACTTC. Protein sequence: CAWSSGGYEQYF.

This chain links TRBV11-3 with TRBJ1-4; D may be TRBD1 (5 bases). Germline CDR1 reads SGHNT; CDR2 reads YENEEA. V lost 5 bases to trimming and J lost 0 bases, with 10 bases between them. The CDR3 runs to 15 residues. The CDR3 nucleotides read TGTGCCAGCAGCCGTGGGGGATCAACTAATGAAAAACTGTTTTTT. This codes for CASSRGGSTNEKLFF.

This chain uses TRBV6-1 with TRBJ2-3; D may be TRBD1 (5 bases). The V end lost 8 bases, the J end lost 3 bases, and 12 bases lay between the germline ends. Germline-derived CDR1 and CDR2 are MNHNS and SASEGT. The CDR3 consists of 13 residues. CDR3 nucleotides: TGTGCCAGCGGACAAAGAGAGACAGATACGCAGTATTTT. It translates to CASGQRETDTQYF.

The rearrangement links TRBV20-1 to TRBJ1-3; D may be TRBD1 (6 bases). CDR1 is DFQATT, CDR2 SNEGSKA, per germline (reference sequence). There are 11 residues in the CDR3. V was shortened by 5 bases and J by 16 bases, with 18 bases between the two germline ends. In DNA form, the CDR3 reads TGCAGTGCTCTACAGGGAATTCAAGCCTATTTT. It encodes CSALQGIQAYF.

The chain recombines TRBV11-3 with TRBJ2-1, with 7 bases fitting TRBD1. This CDR3 is built from 15 residues. Looked up from germline, CDR1 is SGHNT and CDR2 is YENEEA. J gave up 9 bases and V 5 bases, and 13 bases lay outside the gene matches. CDR3 in DNA: TGTGCCAGCAGCAGGGGGCAGGGAGCCCGTGGTGAGCAGTTCTTC. It encodes CASSRGQGARGEQFF.

CDR3 protein: CASSRDSFYGYTF. DNA for the CDR3: TGTGCCAGCAGTAGAGACAGCTTCTATGGCTACACCTTC. The genes are TRBV25-1 and TRBJ1-2; D is perhaps TRBD1 (5 bases). Germline values: CDR1 MGHDK, CDR2 SYGVNS. This CDR3 comprises 13 residues. Trimming left V 5 bases short and J 4 bases short, with 11 bases between.

This chain connects TRBV7-9 to TRBJ2-1, with TRBD2 matching over 7 bases. Germline V gene lookup returns CDR1 SEHNR and CDR2 FQNEAQ (reference sequence). Losses at the gene ends were 3 bases for V and 6 bases for J; bases not matched to a gene: 8. There are 15 residues in the CDR3. The CDR3 is CASSFPPSGLNEQFF. The CDR3 bases are TGTGCCAGCAGCTTCCCACCTAGCGGTCTCAATGAGCAGTTCTTC.

This clone was picked up a small number of times. The J gene is TRBJ1-5, the V gene TRBV29-1, with D uncertain. Germline assignment: CDR1 SQVTM and CDR2 ANQGSEA. CDR3 length: 13 residues. Deletions cut 4 bases from V and 7 bases from J, with 14 bases between. In DNA form, the CDR3 reads TGCAGCGTTGGGGAATCGAAGGGACAGCCCCAGCATTTT. This gives the protein CSVGESKGQPQHF.

The chain uses TRBV9 and TRBJ2-2; TRBD2 aligns across 11 bases. Trimming took 4 bases from V and 7 from J; bases not matched to a gene: 9. The CDR3 loop spans 16 amino acids. CDR1 and CDR2 from the germline V gene are SGDLS and YYNGEE. CDR3 nucleotides: TGTGCCAGCAGCCTAACTAGCGGGAGTGGTAACGGGGAGCTGTTTTTT. Residues: CASSLTSGSGNGELFF. Full variable domain (remainder filled in from reference TRBV9 and TRBJ2-2): DSGVTQTPKHLITATGQRVTLRCSPRSGDLSVYWYQQSLDQGLQFLIQYYNGEERAKGNILERFSAQQFPDLHSELNLSSLELGDSALYFCASSLTSGSGNGELFFGEGSRLTVL.

The chain has TRBV5-5 and TRBJ2-7, with a possible D match to TRBD2 (7 bases). Per germline, CDR1 SGHKS and CDR2 YYEKEE (reference sequence). V lost 4 bases, J lost 5 bases, and 19 bases lay in between. The CDR3 totals 15 residues. The CDR3 nucleotides are TGTGCCAGCAGCGGGGGGGCCACGAGCTCGAACGAGCAGTACTTC. As protein: CASSGGATSSNEQYF.

The chain links TRBV5-1 to TRBJ1-2, with 8 positions matching TRBD1. The junction had 4 bases not matched to a gene; V was cut back by 0 bases and J by 6 bases. The CDR3 has 14 amino acids. CDR1 and CDR2 (germline): SGHRS, YFSETQ. The CDR3 DNA follows: TGCGCCAGCAGCTTGGGGGGACAGGAGGATGGCTACACCTTC. Translation gives CASSLGGQEDGYTF.

J is TRBJ1-5 and V is TRBV4-2; D might be TRBD1 (6 bases). V was shortened by 5 bases and J by 8 bases, with 16 bases between the two germline ends. Germline V gene sequence: CDR1 LGHNA, CDR2 YNFKEQ. The CDR3 contains 14 residues. The CDR3 loop reads CASSGTQGDKPQHF. The CDR3 coding sequence is TGTGCCAGCAGCGGGACACAGGGAGATAAGCCCCAGCATTTT.

J is TRBJ2-7 and V is TRBV10-1; the match to TRBD2 covers 7 bases. Germline CDR1 is WNHNN and CDR2 is SYGVQD (reference sequence). Trimming at V came to 0 bases and at J to 2 bases, leaving 10 bases not matched to a gene. This CDR3 region has 17 residues. The CDR3 loop reads CASSESRVSGSTYEQYF. The DNA for the CDR3 is TGCGCCAGCAGTGAGTCGAGGGTTAGCGGGTCAACCTACGAGCAGTACTTC.

The chain links TRBV19 to TRBJ2-2; 8 bases line up with TRBD2. CDR1 and CDR2 (germline): LNHDA, SQIVND (reference sequence). The V segment lost 4 bases and the J segment 4 bases; nucleotides outside the gene matches: 2. This CDR3 region has 14 residues. DNA of the CDR3: TGTGCCAGTAGTAACGGGAGGGCCACCGGGGAGCTGTTTTTT. It specifies CASSNGRATGELFF. Combining the CDR3 with reference TRBV19 and TRBJ2-2 gives the whole variable domain DGGITQSPKYLFRKEGQNVTLSCEQNLNHDAMYWYRQDPGQGLRLIYYSQIVNDFQKGDIAEGYSVSREKKESFPLTVTSAQKNPTAFYLCASSNGRATGELFFGEGSRLTVL.

The chain employs TRBV5-1 and TRBJ2-3; 8 bases agree with TRBD2. Germline CDR1 is SGHRS and CDR2 is YFSETQ. The CDR3 runs 15 residues. V lost 2 bases and J lost 3; bases outside the gene matches: 5. The CDR3 nucleotides read TGCGCCAGCAGCTTAACGGGAGGGGGTACAGATACGCAGTATTTT. This codes for CASSLTGGGTDTQYF. Together with reference TRBV5-1 and TRBJ2-3, the CDR3 gives the full variable domain: KAGVTQTPRYLIKTRGQQVTLSCSPISGHRSVSWYQQTPGQGLQFLFEYFSETQRNKGNFPGRFSGRQFSNSRSEMNVSTLELGDSALYLCASSLTGGGTDTQYFGPGTRLTVL.

The V gene is TRBV29-1, the J gene TRBJ2-2; the D gene could be TRBD1 or TRBD2 (7 bases each). CDR3 length: 15 residues. With 5 bases removed from V and 0 bases from J, the gap between germline ends came to 13 bases. Per the germline V gene, CDR1 is SQVTM and CDR2 is ANQGSEA. DNA for the CDR3: TGCAGCGTTCGACAGGGAGGGGCGAACACCGGGGAGCTGTTTTTT. Residues: CSVRQGGANTGELFF.

The chain is built from TRBV5-4 and TRBJ2-5, with D hard to call. Germline V lookup: CDR1 SGHNT, CDR2 YYREEE (reference sequence). The CDR3 has 13 residues. V shed 3 bases and J shed 2 bases, with 8 bases lying between them. As DNA, the CDR3 is TGTGCCAGCAGCTCCGTGGGGCAAGAGACCCAGTACTTC. Translation: CASSSVGQETQYF.

V usage is TRBV28 and J usage is TRBJ2-5; 8 bases are a match to TRBD2. The CDR3 contains 15 residues. The V gene's germline CDR1 is MDHEN and CDR2 SYDVKM. With V trimmed by 5 bases and J by 1 base, 6 bases remained unmatched. CDR3 in DNA: TGTGCCAGCAGTCCGGGGGGGGGAGTCCAAGAGACCCAGTACTTC. Translated, it gives CASSPGGGVQETQYF.

The rearrangement uses TRBV9 and TRBJ1-2; the match to TRBD1 covers 9 bases. Germline V gene data show CDR1 as SGDLS and CDR2 as YYNGEE. CDR3 size: 16 residues. The junction had 10 bases not matched to a gene; V was cut back by 4 bases and J by 3 bases. The CDR3 DNA is TGTGCCAGCAGCCCTGGTCCCGGGACAGGGCACTATGGCTACACCTTC. It encodes CASSPGPGTGHYGYTF. Complete variable domain (other parts from reference TRBV9 and TRBJ1-2): DSGVTQTPKHLITATGQRVTLRCSPRSGDLSVYWYQQSLDQGLQFLIQYYNGEERAKGNILERFSAQQFPDLHSELNLSSLELGDSALYFCASSPGPGTGHYGYTFGSGTRLTVV.

This clone was recorded only once. The V gene is TRBV11-3, the J gene TRBJ2-7; TRBD2 agrees at 11 bases. Germline values: CDR1 SGHNT, CDR2 YENEEA. This CDR3 comprises 14 residues. V was clipped by 5 bases and J by 5 bases; unmatched bases: 5. This CDR3 is CASSLSGRAHEQYF. CDR3 bases: TGTGCCAGCAGCCTTAGCGGGAGGGCCCACGAGCAGTACTTC.

This clone was seen a single time. The chain has TRBV27 and TRBJ1-5; no firm D call. Germline V lookup: CDR1 MNHEY, CDR2 SMNVEV (reference sequence). The V end was cut by 2 bases, the J end by 3 bases, with 5 bases between. The CDR3 runs 13 residues. The chain's CDR3 is CASSLGFNQPQHF. CDR3 DNA: TGTGCCAGCAGTTTAGGGTTCAATCAGCCCCAGCATTTT.

This clone has only one observation. The chain is built from TRBV6-6 and TRBJ2-5; 7 nucleotides align to TRBD1. V shed 4 bases and J 4 bases; nucleotides not matched to a gene: 12. The CDR3 loop spans 16 amino acids. Germline CDR1 is MNHNY and CDR2 is SVGAGI (reference sequence). This CDR3 is CASSSRDRYGGETQYF. In DNA form, the CDR3 reads TGTGCCAGCAGTTCTCGGGACAGATACGGAGGAGAGACCCAGTACTTC.